These 24 T cell receptor beta chains came from one sample sequenced in a study of chemoradiotherapy in HPV16-positive cancers. The repertoire was sequenced with immunoSEQ multiplex PCR; TCRdb's copy has only in-frame clones and lacks some. This repertoire shows about 21,000 clones, roughly 86% found once; its top ten account for 3.5% to 5%. Here the sequenced sample was blood, taken from a patient who underwent chemoradiotherapy. The receptors here all came from a human donor with HPV-associated anogenital cancer.

This clone was found once. V gene TRBV19 combines with J gene TRBJ2-1, with D uncertain. Germline V gene data show CDR1 as LNHDA and CDR2 as SQIVND (reference sequence). This CDR3 comprises 14 residues. V was clipped by 8 bases and J by 8 bases, with 19 bases between them. CDR3 nucleotide sequence: TGTGCCAGTTGCCCTCTTGGGCCCTCCGATGAGCAGTTCTTC. It translates to CASCPLGPSDEQFF.

In the case of this clone: Other DNA sequences in the sample encode the same CDR3. V and J are TRBV9 and TRBJ1-2; the D is unclear. Germline V gives CDR1 SGDLS, CDR2 YYNGEE. V was trimmed by 0 bases and J by 0 bases, leaving 12 bases between them. The CDR3 sequence is 16 residues long. CDR3 amino acids: CASSVAPGPPNYGYTF. CDR3 DNA sequence: TGTGCCAGCAGCGTAGCACCCGGGCCCCCTAACTATGGCTACACCTTC.

This chain connects TRBV6-4 to TRBJ1-1; D not certain. CDR1 MRHNA and CDR2 SNTAGT come from the germline V gene. The V and J ends lost 4 bases and 1 base respectively, with 10 bases between them. The CDR3 has 14 residues. For the CDR3, the DNA is TGTGCCAGCAGTGCCTCGCCAGGGAACACTGAAGCTTTCTTT. This codes for CASSASPGNTEAFF.

This chain connects TRBV6-1 to TRBJ2-7; 9 bases agree with TRBD1. The trim removed 1 base at V and 3 bases at J, leaving 4 bases unmatched. Germline V gene data show CDR1 as MNHNS and CDR2 as SASEGT. The CDR3 consists of 15 residues. The DNA for the CDR3 is TGTGCCAGCAGTGAAGGATGGACAGGGGTCTACGAGCAGTACTTC. It codes for CASSEGWTGVYEQYF.

This clone was seen once. The V and J genes are TRBV27 and TRBJ2-7, with 7 bases matching TRBD1. Germline lookup yields CDR1 MNHEY and CDR2 SMNVEV (reference sequence). V gave up 6 bases and J gave up 3 bases; unmatched junction bases: 8. The CDR3 contains 14 residues. The CDR3 region is CASRATGRIYEQYF. For the CDR3, the DNA is TGTGCCAGCAGGGCGACAGGGCGGATCTACGAGCAGTACTTC.

The rearrangement uses TRBV7-2 and TRBJ2-3; D is undetermined. CDR1 SGHTA and CDR2 FQGNSA come from the germline V gene. The CDR3 is made up of 13 amino acids. V was cut by 1 base and J by 2 bases, with 4 bases left in between. CDR3 amino acids: CASSLDFTDTQYF. The CDR3 DNA follows: TGTGCCAGCAGCTTAGACTTCACAGATACGCAGTATTTT.

The V call is TRBV30, the J call TRBJ1-3; 9 bases are a match to TRBD1. The trim removed 7 bases at V and 4 bases at J, leaving 5 bases unmatched. Germline V gives CDR1 GTSNPN, CDR2 SVGIG (reference sequence). This CDR3 is built from 13 residues. CDR3 in amino acids: CAYRQGVGNTIYF. CDR3 sequence (DNA): TGTGCCTACCGACAGGGGGTCGGAAACACCATATATTTT.

CDR3 sequence reads: CASSATTSGYEQYF. For the CDR3, the DNA is TGTGCCAGCAGCGCTACGACTAGCGGCTACGAGCAGTACTTC. The chain recombines TRBV5-6 with TRBJ2-7; 9 bases are a match to TRBD2. The CDR3 totals 14 residues. The germline CDR1 and CDR2 sequences are SGHDT and YYEEEE. Trimming took 4 bases from V and 3 from J; bases not matched to a gene: 5.

J is TRBJ2-7 and V is TRBV6-1; 10 bases agree with TRBD1. The V gene end was trimmed by 5 bases and the J gene end by 2 bases; junction bases not matched to a gene: 3. CDR1 is MNHNS, CDR2 SASEGT, per germline. CDR3 length equals 14 residues. Here the CDR3 DNA reads TGTGCCAGCAGTAGGGACAGGGGCGCCTACGAGCAGTACTTC. Protein sequence: CASSRDRGAYEQYF.

This chain uses TRBV6-1 with TRBJ2-2; D remains ambiguous. Germline CDR1 and CDR2: MNHNS and SASEGT. Deletions cut 11 bases from V and 5 bases from J, with 18 bases between. The CDR3 contains 14 residues. CDR3: CAFRAKDETGELFF. The CDR3 coding sequence is TGTGCCTTCCGGGCTAAGGATGAAACCGGGGAGCTGTTTTTT.

The chain uses TRBV9 and TRBJ2-2; 9 bases are a match to TRBD1. CDR3 length: 15 amino acids. V was clipped by 0 bases and J by 5 bases; unmatched bases: 2. From germline, CDR1 is SGDLS and CDR2 YYNGEE. The CDR3: CASSVADRGTGELFF. As DNA, the CDR3 is TGTGCCAGCAGCGTAGCTGACAGGGGGACCGGGGAGCTGTTTTTT.

The chain joins TRBV18 to TRBJ1-1, with D possibly TRBD1 on 5 matching bases. The CDR3 contains 14 residues. V was shortened by 6 bases and J by 3 bases, with 14 bases between the two germline ends. Germline assignment: CDR1 KGHSH and CDR2 LQKENI. CDR3 region: CASSQAQGDTEAFF. CDR3 sequence (DNA): TGTGCCAGCTCTCAGGCCCAGGGCGACACTGAAGCTTTCTTT.

This chain joins TRBV2 and TRBJ1-2; no clear D. Germline CDR1 SNHLY, CDR2 FYNNEI. The V end was cut by 6 bases, the J end by 8 bases, with 13 bases between. The CDR3 runs 12 residues. The CDR3 nucleotides read TGTGCCAGCAGCGCCATGGGTAGAGGCTACACCTTC. This encodes CASSAMGRGYTF.

V usage is TRBV5-4 and J usage is TRBJ2-1; TRBD2 matches at 12 bases. The CDR3 sequence is 16 residues long. The ends lost 3 bases at V and 7 bases at J; junction bases unmatched: 8. From germline, CDR1 is SGHNT and CDR2 YYREEE (reference sequence). CDR3 protein: CASSSWTSGIRNEQFF. CDR3 bases: TGTGCCAGCAGCTCCTGGACTAGCGGGATTCGGAATGAGCAGTTCTTC.

The chain has TRBV6-1 and TRBJ1-4; D is unresolved. This CDR3 is 12 amino acids long. V was shortened by 7 bases and J by 8 bases, with 11 bases between the two germline ends. Germline V gene sequence: CDR1 MNHNS, CDR2 SASEGT. CDR3 sequence (DNA): TGTGCCAGCACAACCGCCGGGGAAAAACTGTTTTTT. Residues: CASTTAGEKLFF.

In DNA form, the CDR3 reads TGCGCCAGCAGCCCCGAAGGGACACGCTCTAGCGGGAGGGCCTGGGCAGATACGCAGTATTTT. This encodes CASSPEGTRSSGRAWADTQYF. The chain uses TRBV4-3 and TRBJ2-3; TRBD2 matches 12 bases. V shed 4 bases and J 4 bases; nucleotides not matched to a gene: 21. The CDR3 consists of 21 residues. Germline loops: CDR1 LGHNA, CDR2 YSLEER.

The gene calls are TRBV5-4 and TRBJ1-2; a weak D match, TRBD1 (5 bases). Germline-derived CDR1 and CDR2 are SGHNT and YYREEE (reference sequence). Between the trimmed V and J ends, which lost 4 bases and 4 bases, there was a span of 8 bases. The CDR3 length is 12 residues. Here the CDR3 reads CASSQDIYGYTF. The CDR3 nucleotides are TGTGCCAGCAGCCAGGACATCTATGGCTACACCTTC.

The chain couples TRBV4-3 to TRBJ1-5; TRBD1 matches 8 bases. The germline gives CDR1 LGHNA, CDR2 YSLEER. The V segment lost 0 bases and the J segment 2 bases; nucleotides outside the gene matches: 6. The CDR3 loop spans 17 amino acids. The CDR3, as DNA: TGCGCCAGCAGCCAAGAGTACAGGGGGGCGGGCAATCAGCCCCAGCATTTT. Protein sequence: CASSQEYRGAGNQPQHF.

This CDR3 is CASSPVDQRGNTIYF. As DNA, the CDR3 is TGTGCCAGCAGCCCGGTCGACCAGAGGGGAAACACCATATATTTT. V usage is TRBV5-6 and J usage is TRBJ1-3; D remains ambiguous. This CDR3 spans 15 amino acids. V was cut by 4 bases and J by 4 bases, with 15 bases left in between. Germline CDR1 and CDR2: SGHDT and YYEEEE.

V gene TRBV11-3 combines with J gene TRBJ2-7; TRBD1 agrees at 8 bases. V lost 6 bases, J lost 4 bases, and 8 bases stayed unmatched. In germline, CDR1 is SGHNT, CDR2 YENEEA. This CDR3 region has 14 residues. In DNA, the CDR3 is TGTGCCAGCAGGCTTAATGGACAGGGATACGAGCAGTACTTC. Translation gives CASRLNGQGYEQYF. Complete variable domain (other parts from reference TRBV11-3 and TRBJ2-7): EAGVVQSPRYKIIEKKQPVAFWCNPISGHNTLYWYLQNLGQGPELLIRYENEEAVDDSQLPKDRFSAERLKGVDSTLKIQPAELGDSAVYLCASRLNGQGYEQYFGPGTRLTVT.

The chain carries TRBV9 and TRBJ1-2, with D possibly TRBD1 on 5 matching bases. Trimming pared 3 bases from V and 4 bases from J, leaving 13 bases between. Looked up from germline, CDR1 is SGDLS and CDR2 is YYNGEE. The CDR3 spans 14 residues. CDR3 residues: CASSGPSGIYGYTF. The CDR3 nucleotides are TGTGCCAGCAGCGGCCCTTCAGGGATCTATGGCTACACCTTC.

The chain is built from TRBV20-1 and TRBJ1-5; D not certain. V was shortened by 0 bases and J by 11 bases, with 8 bases between the two germline ends. The CDR3 runs to 11 residues. Germline values: CDR1 DFQATT, CDR2 SNEGSKA (reference sequence). Here the CDR3 DNA reads TGCAGTGCTAGAGATGGGGTGTCCCAGCATTTT. It specifies CSARDGVSQHF.

This clone was seen once. The chain recombines TRBV2 with TRBJ1-5, with D possibly matching TRBD1 (5 bases). V lost 1 base, J lost 6 bases, and 22 bases lay in between. Germline lookup yields CDR1 SNHLY and CDR2 FYNNEI. The CDR3 has 18 residues. The CDR3 nucleotides are TGTGCCAGCAGTGAAGAAGCGGGATCAGGGATTTCGGGTCAGCCCCAGCATTTT. It encodes CASSEEAGSGISGQPQHF.

V gene TRBV7-2 combines with J gene TRBJ2-3; D gene ambiguous. CDR3 length equals 13 residues. The V gene's germline CDR1 is SGHTA and CDR2 FQGNSA. Trimming removed 1 base from V and 5 bases from J, with 7 bases in between. CDR3 coding DNA: TGTGCCAGCAGCTTAGGCTTTAGAGATACGCAGTATTTT. This translates into CASSLGFRDTQYF. Using reference TRBV7-2 and TRBJ2-3 for the parts outside the CDR3, the full variable domain is GAGVSQSPSNKVTEKGKDVELRCDPISGHTALYWYRQSLGQGLEFLIYFQGNSAPDKSGLPSDRFSAERTGGSVSTLTIQRTQQEDSAVYLCASSLGFRDTQYFGPGTRLTVL.